Detailed here is one T cell receptor (beta chain). The table came from immunoSEQ multiplex PCR; TCRdb's copy has only in-frame clones and leaves some out. The table has about 200,000 clones, approximately 87% seen once. The entry originates in a study of blood T cell repertoires in COVID-19. The wider study: In each case, the material was cDNA or gDNA derived from T cells, B-cell-depleted T cells, or PBMCs.

V lost 6 bases to trimming and J lost 7 bases, with 22 bases between them. CDR3 size: 15 residues. The germline CDR1 and CDR2 sequences are SNHLY and FYNNEI. The TCR comes from a woman in her seventies with acute or convalescent COVID-19. V gene TRBV2 combines with J gene TRBJ2-7, with D perhaps matching TRBD2 (5 bases). Sequencing was done on a sample of peripheral blood. CDR3 nucleotide sequence: TGTGCCAGCAGAGTCACCGGGCTACAAACGGGGGAGCAGTACTTC. Translation gives CASRVTGLQTGEQYF. Supplemented by reference TRBV2 and TRBJ2-7, the full variable domain reads EPEVTQTPSHQVTQMGQEVILRCVPISNHLYFYWYRQILGQKVEFLVSFYNNEISEKSEIFDDQFSVERPDGSNFTLKIRSTKLEDSAMYFCASRVTGLQTGEQYFGPGTRLTVT.